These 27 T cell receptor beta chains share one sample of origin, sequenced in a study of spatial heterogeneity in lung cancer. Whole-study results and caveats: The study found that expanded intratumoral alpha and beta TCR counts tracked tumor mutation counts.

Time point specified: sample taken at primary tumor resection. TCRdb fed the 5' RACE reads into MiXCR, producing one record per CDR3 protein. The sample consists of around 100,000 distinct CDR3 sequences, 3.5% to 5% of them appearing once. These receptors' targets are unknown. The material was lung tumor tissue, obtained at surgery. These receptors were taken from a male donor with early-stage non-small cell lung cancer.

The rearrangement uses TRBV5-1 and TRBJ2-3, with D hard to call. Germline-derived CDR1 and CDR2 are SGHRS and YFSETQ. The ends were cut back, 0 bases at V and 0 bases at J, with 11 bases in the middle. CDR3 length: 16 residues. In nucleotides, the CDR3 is TGCGCCAGCAGCTTGGAGGCAGCCCAAAGCACAGATACGCAGTATTTT. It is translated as CASSLEAAQSTDTQYF. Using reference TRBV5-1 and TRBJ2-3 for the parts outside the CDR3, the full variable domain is KAGVTQTPRYLIKTRGQQVTLSCSPISGHRSVSWYQQTPGQGLQFLFEYFSETQRNKGNFPGRFSGRQFSNSRSEMNVSTLELGDSALYLCASSLEAAQSTDTQYFGPGTRLTVL.

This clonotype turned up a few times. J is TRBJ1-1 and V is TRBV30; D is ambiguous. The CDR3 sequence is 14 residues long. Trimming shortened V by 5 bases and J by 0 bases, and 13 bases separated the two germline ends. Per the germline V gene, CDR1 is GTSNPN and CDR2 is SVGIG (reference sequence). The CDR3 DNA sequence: TGTGCCTGGGCCCACGGACTGATGAACACTGAAGCTTTCTTT. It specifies CAWAHGLMNTEAFF.

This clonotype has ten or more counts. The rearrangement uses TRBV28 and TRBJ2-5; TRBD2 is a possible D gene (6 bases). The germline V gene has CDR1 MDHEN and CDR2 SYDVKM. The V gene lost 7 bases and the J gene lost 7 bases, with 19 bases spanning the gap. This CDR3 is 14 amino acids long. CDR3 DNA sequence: TGTGCCAGCAAAGCACTTTGGCGGGATGTGACCCAGTACTTC. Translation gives CASKALWRDVTQYF.

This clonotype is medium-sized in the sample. This CDR3 reads CSVEGTTLYEQYF. In nucleotides, the CDR3 is TGCAGCGTTGAGGGGACTACCCTCTACGAGCAGTACTTC. The V and J genes are TRBV29-1 and TRBJ2-7; 7 nucleotides agree with TRBD2. After removal of 3 bases from V and 3 bases from J, the junction contained 5 bases not matched to a gene. Germline lookup yields CDR1 SQVTM and CDR2 ANQGSEA. The CDR3 is made up of 13 amino acids.

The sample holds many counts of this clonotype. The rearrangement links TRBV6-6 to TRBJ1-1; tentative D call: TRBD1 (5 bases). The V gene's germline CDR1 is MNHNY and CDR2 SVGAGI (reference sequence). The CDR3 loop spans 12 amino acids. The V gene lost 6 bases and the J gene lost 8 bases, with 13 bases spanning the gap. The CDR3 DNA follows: TGTGCCAGCAGACCAGGGCTGGCGGAAGCTTTCTTT. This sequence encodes CASRPGLAEAFF.

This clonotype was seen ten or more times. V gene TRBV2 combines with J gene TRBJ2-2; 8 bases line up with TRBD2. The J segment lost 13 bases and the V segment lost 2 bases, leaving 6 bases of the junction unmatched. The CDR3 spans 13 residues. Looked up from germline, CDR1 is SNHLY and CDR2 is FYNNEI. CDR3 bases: TGTGCCAGCAGTGAATATGGACTAGCTGGGCTGTTTTTT. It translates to CASSEYGLAGLFF.

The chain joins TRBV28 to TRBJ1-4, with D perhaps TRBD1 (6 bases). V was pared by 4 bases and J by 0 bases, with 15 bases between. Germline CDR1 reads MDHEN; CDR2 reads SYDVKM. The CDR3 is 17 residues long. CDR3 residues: CASSSQGLGTTNEKLFF. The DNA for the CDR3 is TGTGCCAGCAGTTCTCAGGGGCTCGGGACAACTAATGAAAAACTGTTTTTT. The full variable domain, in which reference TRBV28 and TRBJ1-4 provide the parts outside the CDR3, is DVKVTQSSRYLVKRTGEKVFLECVQDMDHENMFWYRQDPGLGLRLIYFSYDVKMKEKGDIPEGYSVSREKKERFSLILESASTNQTSMYLCASSSQGLGTTNEKLFFGSGTQLSVL.

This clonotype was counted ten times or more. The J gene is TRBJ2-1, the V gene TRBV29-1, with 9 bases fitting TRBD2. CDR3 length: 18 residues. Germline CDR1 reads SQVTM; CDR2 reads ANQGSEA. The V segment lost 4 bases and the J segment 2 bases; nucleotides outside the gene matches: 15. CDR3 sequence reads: CSVVGGGGRGMTYNEQFF. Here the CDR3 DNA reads TGCAGCGTTGTAGGCGGTGGCGGGAGGGGTATGACCTACAATGAGCAGTTCTTC.

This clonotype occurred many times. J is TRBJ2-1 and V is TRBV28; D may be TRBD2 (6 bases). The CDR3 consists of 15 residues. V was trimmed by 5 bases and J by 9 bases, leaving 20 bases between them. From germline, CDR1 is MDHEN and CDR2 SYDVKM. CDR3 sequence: CASSLPSVSRVEQFF. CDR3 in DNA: TGTGCCAGCAGTCTCCCTAGCGTCAGTCGGGTTGAGCAGTTCTTC.

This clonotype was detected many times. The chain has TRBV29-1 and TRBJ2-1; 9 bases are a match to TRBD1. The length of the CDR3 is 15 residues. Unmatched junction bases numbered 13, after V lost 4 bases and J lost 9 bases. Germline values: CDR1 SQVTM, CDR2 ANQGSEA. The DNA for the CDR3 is TGCAGCGTTGTCTCCGGGACAGGGCTGGGGGGTGAGCAGTTCTTC. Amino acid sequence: CSVVSGTGLGGEQFF.

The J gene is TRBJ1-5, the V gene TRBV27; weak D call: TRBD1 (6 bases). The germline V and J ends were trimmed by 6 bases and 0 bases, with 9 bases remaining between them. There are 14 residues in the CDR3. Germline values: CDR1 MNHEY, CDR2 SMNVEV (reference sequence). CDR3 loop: CASRRGYSNQPQHF. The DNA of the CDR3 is TGTGCCAGCAGGAGGGGGTATAGCAATCAGCCCCAGCATTTT.

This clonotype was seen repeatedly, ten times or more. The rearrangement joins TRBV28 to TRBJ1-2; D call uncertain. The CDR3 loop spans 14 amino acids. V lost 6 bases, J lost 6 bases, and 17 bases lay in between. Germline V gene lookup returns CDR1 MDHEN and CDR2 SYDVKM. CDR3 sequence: CASSRTGPRNGYTF. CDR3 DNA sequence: TGTGCCAGCAGCCGCACCGGGCCCCGGAATGGCTACACCTTC.

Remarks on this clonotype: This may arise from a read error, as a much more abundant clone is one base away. CDR3 protein: CASSLQAGAHYKEQFF. In nucleotides, the CDR3 is TGTGCCAGCAGCTTACAGGCCGGGGCTCATTACAAAGAGCAGTTCTTC. The J gene is TRBJ2-1, the V gene TRBV7-2, with D perhaps matching TRBD1 or TRBD2 (5 bases each). The CDR3 is made up of 16 amino acids. Germline assignment: CDR1 SGHTA and CDR2 FQGNSA.

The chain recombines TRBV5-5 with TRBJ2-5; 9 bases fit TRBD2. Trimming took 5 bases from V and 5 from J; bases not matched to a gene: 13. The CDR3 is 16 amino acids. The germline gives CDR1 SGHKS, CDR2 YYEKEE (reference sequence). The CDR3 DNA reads TGTGCCAGCAGTCCCGATTTAGCGGGAGCGAGGGAGACCCAGTACTTC. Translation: CASSPDLAGARETQYF.

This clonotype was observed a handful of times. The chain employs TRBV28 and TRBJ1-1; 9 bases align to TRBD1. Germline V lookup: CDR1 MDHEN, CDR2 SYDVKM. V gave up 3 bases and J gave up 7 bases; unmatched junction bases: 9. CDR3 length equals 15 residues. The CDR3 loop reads CASSFPTGGKVEAFF. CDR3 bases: TGTGCCAGCAGTTTCCCGACAGGGGGAAAGGTTGAAGCTTTCTTT. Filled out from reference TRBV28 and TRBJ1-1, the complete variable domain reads DVKVTQSSRYLVKRTGEKVFLECVQDMDHENMFWYRQDPGLGLRLIYFSYDVKMKEKGDIPEGYSVSREKKERFSLILESASTNQTSMYLCASSFPTGGKVEAFFGQGTRLTVV.

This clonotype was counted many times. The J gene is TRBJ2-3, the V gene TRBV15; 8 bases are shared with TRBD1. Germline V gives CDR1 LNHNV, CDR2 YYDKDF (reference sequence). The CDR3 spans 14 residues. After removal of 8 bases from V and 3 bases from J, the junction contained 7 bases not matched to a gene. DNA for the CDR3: TGTGCCACCGGTAGAGACAGGGGAACAGATACGCAGTATTTT. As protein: CATGRDRGTDTQYF.

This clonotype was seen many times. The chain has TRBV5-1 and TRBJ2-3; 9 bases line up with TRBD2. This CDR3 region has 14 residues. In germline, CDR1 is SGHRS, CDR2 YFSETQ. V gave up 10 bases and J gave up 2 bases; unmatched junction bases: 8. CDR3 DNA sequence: TGCGCCTCCTCTAGCGGGACATACACAGATACGCAGTATTTT. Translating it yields CASSSGTYTDTQYF.

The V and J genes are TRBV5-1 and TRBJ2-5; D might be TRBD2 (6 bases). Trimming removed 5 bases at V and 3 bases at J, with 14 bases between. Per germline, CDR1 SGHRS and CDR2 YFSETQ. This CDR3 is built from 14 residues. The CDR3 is CASSLQPGEETQYF. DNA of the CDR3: TGCGCCAGCAGTTTACAACCGGGAGAAGAGACCCAGTACTTC.

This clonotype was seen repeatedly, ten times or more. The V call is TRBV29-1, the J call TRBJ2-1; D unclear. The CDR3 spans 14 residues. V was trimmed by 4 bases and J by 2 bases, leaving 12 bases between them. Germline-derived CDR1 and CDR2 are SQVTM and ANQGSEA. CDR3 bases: TGCAGCGTTGCGCTGGCGGCCGCCTACAATGAGCAGTTCTTC. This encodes CSVALAAAYNEQFF.

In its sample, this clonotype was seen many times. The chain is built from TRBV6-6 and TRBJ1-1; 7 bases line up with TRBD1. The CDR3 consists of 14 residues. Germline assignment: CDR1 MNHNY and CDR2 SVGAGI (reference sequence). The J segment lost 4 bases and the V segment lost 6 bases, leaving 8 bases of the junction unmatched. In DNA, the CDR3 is TGTGCCAGCAGGCACAGGGGAGCGGGCACTGAAGCTTTCTTT. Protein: CASRHRGAGTEAFF.

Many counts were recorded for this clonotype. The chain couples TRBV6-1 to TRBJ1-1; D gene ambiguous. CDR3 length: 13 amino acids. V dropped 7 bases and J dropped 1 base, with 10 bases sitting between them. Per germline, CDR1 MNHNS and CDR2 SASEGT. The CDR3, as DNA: TGTGCCAGCACCGGCCCAGAGAACACTGAAGCTTTCTTT. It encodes CASTGPENTEAFF.

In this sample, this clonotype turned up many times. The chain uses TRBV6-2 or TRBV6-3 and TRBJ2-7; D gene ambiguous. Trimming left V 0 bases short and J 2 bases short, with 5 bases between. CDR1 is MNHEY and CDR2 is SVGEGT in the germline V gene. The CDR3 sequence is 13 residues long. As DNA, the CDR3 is TGTGCCAGCAGTTACTCGGTTCCCTACGAGCAGTACTTC. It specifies CASSYSVPYEQYF.

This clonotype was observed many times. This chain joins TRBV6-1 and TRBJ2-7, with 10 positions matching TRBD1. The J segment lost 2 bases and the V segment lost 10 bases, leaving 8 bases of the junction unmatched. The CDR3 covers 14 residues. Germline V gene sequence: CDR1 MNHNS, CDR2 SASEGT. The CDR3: CATDRDRGTYEQYF. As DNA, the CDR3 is TGTGCCACGGACCGGGACAGGGGAACCTACGAGCAGTACTTC.

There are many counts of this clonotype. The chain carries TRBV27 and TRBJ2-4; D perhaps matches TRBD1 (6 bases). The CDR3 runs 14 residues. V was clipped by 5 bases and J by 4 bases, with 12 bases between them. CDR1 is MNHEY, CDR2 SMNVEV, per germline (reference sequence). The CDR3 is CASSKRTEKNIQYF. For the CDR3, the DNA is TGTGCCAGCAGTAAAAGGACAGAAAAAAACATTCAGTACTTC.

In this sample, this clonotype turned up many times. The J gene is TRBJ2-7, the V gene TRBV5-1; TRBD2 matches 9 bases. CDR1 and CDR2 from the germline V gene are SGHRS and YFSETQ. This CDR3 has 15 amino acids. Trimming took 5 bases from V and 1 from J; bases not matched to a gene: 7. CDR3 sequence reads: CASREGLATSYEQYF. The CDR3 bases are TGCGCCAGCAGGGAGGGACTAGCAACGTCCTACGAGCAGTACTTC.

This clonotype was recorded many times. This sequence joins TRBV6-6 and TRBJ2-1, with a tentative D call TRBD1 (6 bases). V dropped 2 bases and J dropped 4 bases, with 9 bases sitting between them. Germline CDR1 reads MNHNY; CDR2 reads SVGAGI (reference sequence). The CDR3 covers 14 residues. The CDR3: CASSYKRGYNEQFF. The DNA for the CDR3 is TGTGCCAGCAGTTACAAAAGGGGGTACAATGAGCAGTTCTTC.

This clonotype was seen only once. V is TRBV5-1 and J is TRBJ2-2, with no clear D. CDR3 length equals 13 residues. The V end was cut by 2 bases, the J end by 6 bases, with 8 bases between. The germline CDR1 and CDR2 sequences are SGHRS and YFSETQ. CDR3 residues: CASSFGPSGELFF. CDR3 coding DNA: TGCGCCAGCAGCTTTGGACCGTCCGGGGAGCTGTTTTTT.